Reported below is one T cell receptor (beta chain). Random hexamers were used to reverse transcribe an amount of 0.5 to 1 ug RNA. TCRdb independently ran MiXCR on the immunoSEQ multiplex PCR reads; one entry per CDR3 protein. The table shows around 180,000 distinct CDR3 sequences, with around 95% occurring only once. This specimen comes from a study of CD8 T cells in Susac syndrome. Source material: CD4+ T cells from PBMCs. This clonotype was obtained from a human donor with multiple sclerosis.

This CDR3 reads CASSHQGLADTPANYGYTF. CDR3 nucleotides: TGCGCCAGCAGCCACCAGGGCCTGGCCGACACTCCGGCTAACTATGGCTACACCTTC. This chain uses TRBV4-1 with TRBJ1-2, with D possibly TRBD1 on 5 matching bases. V was cut by 3 bases and J by 0 bases, with 23 bases left in between. The length of the CDR3 is 19 residues. Germline CDR1 and CDR2: MGHRA and YSYEKL.